One sample yielded the 21 T cell receptor beta chains listed below, sequenced in a study of blood T cell repertoires in COVID-19. Assay used: immunoSEQ multiplex PCR; TCRdb lists only in-frame clones, some missing. Of roughly 500,000 clones in the sample, 85% to 90% were seen once. Material for sequencing was PBMCs or T cells enriched from blood (not recorded which). The receptors shown here come from a woman aged 40 to 55 who had recovered from COVID-19.

This clone was detected only a few times. V and J are TRBV12-3 or TRBV12-4 and TRBJ1-5; a possible D gene is TRBD1 (5 bases). The CDR3 runs to 13 residues. The ends were cut back, 6 bases at V and 3 bases at J, with 9 bases in the middle. For the CDR3, the DNA is TGTGCCAGCAGCCAGGGATACAATCAGCCCCAGCATTTT. It is translated as CASSQGYNQPQHF.

Turning to this clone: This sample also contains other DNA sequences that code for the same CDR3. The J gene is TRBJ1-4, the V gene TRBV29-1; 7 bases are a match to TRBD1. Germline V gives CDR1 SQVTM, CDR2 ANQGSEA. J gave up 0 bases and V 4 bases, and 2 bases lay outside the gene matches. This CDR3 comprises 14 residues. CDR3 in DNA: TGCAGCGTTGGCCAGGGGGCAACTAATGAAAAACTGTTTTTT. Protein sequence: CSVGQGATNEKLFF.

V gene TRBV6-2 or TRBV6-3 combines with J gene TRBJ2-7, with 8 bases that match TRBD1. V lost 2 bases to trimming and J lost 3 bases; unmatched junction nucleotides: 9. The CDR3 consists of 16 residues. Germline V CDR1 and CDR2: MNHEY, SVGEGT. CDR3 sequence: CASSYPVGQGYYEQYF. The CDR3 DNA sequence: TGTGCCAGCAGTTACCCCGTAGGACAGGGATACTACGAGCAGTACTTC.

This chain links TRBV5-3 with TRBJ1-5, with a tentative D call TRBD1 (6 bases). TRBV5-3 is classed as an ORF, of uncertain function. The CDR3 covers 15 residues. Trimming removed 5 bases at V and 4 bases at J, with 16 bases between. Written as DNA, the CDR3 is TGTGCCAGAAGTTACGGACAGCCCCTAAATCAGCCCCAGCATTTT. Its translation is CARSYGQPLNQPQHF.

The chain recombines TRBV3-1 (or the pseudogene TRBV3-2) with TRBJ1-2, with 8 bases aligning to TRBD1. The germline CDR1 and CDR2 sequences are LGHDT and YNNKEL (reference sequence). V lost 0 bases and J lost 7; bases outside the gene matches: 10. This CDR3 contains 16 residues. Here the CDR3 DNA reads TGTGCCAGCAGCCAAGAGGGACAGGTCAGCCGGCCTGGCTACACCTTC. Protein: CASSQEGQVSRPGYTF.

The chain links TRBV7-9 to TRBJ2-1; D is undetermined. CDR3 length equals 13 residues. CDR1 SEHNR and CDR2 FQNEAQ come from the germline V gene (reference sequence). V was clipped by 5 bases and J by 6 bases, with 11 bases between them. In DNA, the CDR3 is TGTGCCAGCAGCCGCATAGTTTCCAATGAGCAGTTCTTC. It specifies CASSRIVSNEQFF.

The chain has TRBV29-1 and TRBJ2-7; 7 nucleotides match TRBD2. J was trimmed by 6 bases and V by 4 bases; bases with no gene match: 9. Germline CDR1 is SQVTM and CDR2 is ANQGSEA. This CDR3 region has 13 residues. As DNA, the CDR3 is TGCAGCGTTGGGTTCGGGGGGAGGAGCGAGCAGTACTTC. It specifies CSVGFGGRSEQYF.

Notes on this clone: The same CDR3 arises from other DNA sequences in this sample as well. The chain joins TRBV9 to TRBJ2-1; D is possibly TRBD2 (5 bases). The germline V gene encodes CDR1 SGDLS and CDR2 YYNGEE. The CDR3 totals 15 residues. Trimming took off 2 bases at V and 0 bases at J, with 9 bases between the two ends. The CDR3 region is CASSVLGSSYNEQFF. DNA of the CDR3: TGTGCCAGCAGCGTCCTAGGGAGCTCCTACAATGAGCAGTTCTTC.

This clone was recorded once. V gene TRBV7-2 combines with J gene TRBJ2-1, with 9 bases aligning to TRBD2. V dropped 1 base and J dropped 0; count of bases not matched to a gene: 4. CDR1 SGHTA and CDR2 FQGNSA come from the germline V gene. The CDR3 is 17 residues long. CDR3 in DNA: TGTGCCAGCAGCTTAGATATTAGCGGGAGCTCCTACAATGAGCAGTTCTTC. It is translated as CASSLDISGSSYNEQFF.

The rearrangement joins TRBV7-9 to TRBJ1-5; D might be TRBD1 (6 bases). The length of the CDR3 is 14 residues. The V gene lost 2 bases and the J gene lost 5 bases, with 10 bases spanning the gap. In germline, CDR1 is SEHNR, CDR2 FQNEAQ (reference sequence). CDR3 coding DNA: TGTGCCAGCAGCTTACCCGGGGGGCATCAGCCCCAGCATTTT. This translates into CASSLPGGHQPQHF.

The chain has TRBV5-4 and TRBJ2-1; 11 nucleotides agree with TRBD2. The CDR3 is 14 residues long. Germline lookup yields CDR1 SGHNT and CDR2 YYREEE (reference sequence). The V and J ends lost 9 bases and 5 bases, in that order; junction bases with no gene match: 7. CDR3 nucleotides: TGTGCCACCCATCCGGGACTAGCGGACAATGAGCAGTTCTTC. Translated: CATHPGLADNEQFF.

The chain recombines TRBV5-1 with TRBJ2-5; TRBD2 might be the D (5 bases). Germline V gene sequence: CDR1 SGHRS, CDR2 YFSETQ. V lost 0 bases and J lost 5, with 11 bases in between. CDR3 length: 14 amino acids. CDR3 loop: CASSLAPPGETQYF. The CDR3 bases are TGCGCCAGCAGCTTGGCCCCACCGGGGGAGACCCAGTACTTC.

The rearrangement uses TRBV9 and TRBJ2-3; 10 nucleotides agree with TRBD2. V lost 4 bases to trimming and J lost 5 bases; unmatched junction nucleotides: 19. Germline assignment: CDR1 SGDLS and CDR2 YYNGEE. This CDR3 region has 19 residues. Here the CDR3 DNA reads TGTGCCAGCAGCCCCCGGGCCCCAGCTAGCGGGAGTTTTTTAGATACGCAGTATTTT. It translates to CASSPRAPASGSFLDTQYF.

The chain combines TRBV27 with TRBJ2-1; TRBD2 matches 12 bases. CDR3 size: 15 residues. Germline lookup yields CDR1 MNHEY and CDR2 SMNVEV (reference sequence). Trimming cost V 8 bases and J 6 bases; bases outside gene matches: 8. The CDR3 region is CASGGTSGLGNEQFF. Written as DNA, the CDR3 is TGTGCCAGCGGGGGGACTAGCGGGCTGGGCAATGAGCAGTTCTTC.

The chain uses TRBV6-5 and TRBJ2-5; perhaps TRBD1 as D (6 bases). The V and J ends lost 6 bases and 1 base respectively, with 9 bases between them. CDR3 length: 13 residues. CDR1 and CDR2 (germline): MNHEY, SVGAGI. The CDR3 DNA follows: TGTGCCAGCAGCACAGGGTTCCAAGAGACCCAGTACTTC. Protein: CASSTGFQETQYF.

V gene TRBV13 combines with J gene TRBJ2-7; 16 bases align to TRBD2. Germline CDR1 reads PRHDT; CDR2 reads FYEKMQ (reference sequence). CDR3 length: 20 amino acids. After removal of 0 bases from V and 4 bases from J, the junction contained 12 bases not matched to a gene. The CDR3 bases are TGTGCCAGCAGCTTAGGAGGACCGGGACTAGCGGGAGGGTCAGCTTACGAGCAGTACTTC. This sequence encodes CASSLGGPGLAGGSAYEQYF.

V usage is TRBV7-6 and J usage is TRBJ1-1, with D perhaps matching TRBD1 (5 bases). V was cut by 4 bases and J by 3 bases, with 12 bases left in between. Germline CDR1 reads SGHVS; CDR2 reads FNYEAQ. CDR3 size: 14 residues. CDR3 sequence (DNA): TGTGCCAGCAGCTCCCGGGGGGGGGACACTGAAGCTTTCTTT. Encoded protein: CASSSRGGDTEAFF.

The chain uses TRBV13 and TRBJ2-7; maybe TRBD1 (5 bases). Trimming pared 0 bases from V and 2 bases from J, leaving 17 bases between. The CDR3 contains 17 residues. Germline lookup yields CDR1 PRHDT and CDR2 FYEKMQ (reference sequence). This CDR3 is CASSLGPGWRQTYEQYF. In DNA, the CDR3 is TGTGCCAGCAGCTTAGGGCCGGGTTGGAGACAGACCTACGAGCAGTACTTC.

The chain has TRBV4-3 and TRBJ2-3, with 7 bases that match TRBD2. Germline V CDR1 and CDR2: LGHNA, YSLEER. This CDR3 region has 20 residues. Trimming cost V 2 bases and J 3 bases; bases outside gene matches: 20. CDR3 DNA: TGCGCCAGCAGCCAATCCTATGCAACTACGGGAGGATTGATTACAGATACGCAGTATTTT. Its translation is CASSQSYATTGGLITDTQYF.

A few counts support this clone. The V call is TRBV6-2 or TRBV6-3, the J call TRBJ2-1, with D possibly being TRBD2 (5 bases). V lost 4 bases and J lost 6, with 16 bases in between. The CDR3 has 15 residues. Per germline, CDR1 MNHEY and CDR2 SVGEGT. The CDR3 DNA is TGTGCCAGCAGTTCCTATAGGGCGGGCCCCAATGAGCAGTTCTTC. Protein product: CASSSYRAGPNEQFF.

This clone turned up a few times. This chain uses TRBV6-2 or TRBV6-3 with TRBJ2-3; D possibly corresponds to TRBD2 (5 bases). Germline V CDR1 and CDR2: MNHEY, SVGEGT. The CDR3 length is 15 residues. Trimming pared 6 bases from V and 0 bases from J, leaving 13 bases between. The CDR3 DNA sequence: TGTGCCAGCAGCCACGGGCGGGCCAGCACAGATACGCAGTATTTT. Translating gives CASSHGRASTDTQYF.